One sample yielded the 5 T cell receptor beta chains listed below, sequenced in a study of T-cell reconstitution after alpha-beta-depleted transplantation in children. This sample's TCRbeta library carried unique molecular identifier barcodes. Each CDR3 protein gets one entry after TCRdb re-called the PCR reads with MiXCR. The sample carries 450,000 to 600,000 distinct CDR3 sequences, roughly a tenth recorded once. Sequenced here: PBMCs, sampled before TCRalphabeta/CD19-depleted stem cell transplant. These receptors all come from a child aged 2 to 15 with inherited bone marrow failure, due to receive a stem cell transplant.

This clonotype came up many times. This rearrangement joins TRBV27 to TRBJ2-6; tentatively, D is TRBD1 (6 bases). Germline V CDR1 and CDR2: MNHEY, SMNVEV (reference sequence). The CDR3 loop spans 18 amino acids. V lost 2 bases and J 0 bases, leaving 14 bases between the germline ends. CDR3 nucleotide sequence: TGTGCCAGCAGTTTAAGGGGGTTCATAGCCTCTGGGGCCAACGTCCTGACTTTC. Translating it yields CASSLRGFIASGANVLTF. The entire variable domain, with the rest obtained from reference TRBV27 and TRBJ2-6, is as follows: EAQVTQNPRYLITVTGKKLTVTCSQNMNHEYMSWYRQDPGLGLRQIYYSMNVEVTDKGDVPEGYKVSRKEKRNFPLILESPSPNQTSLYFCASSLRGFIASGANVLTFGAGSRLTVL.

The rearrangement joins TRBV29-1 to TRBJ2-1; 14 positions match TRBD2. V gave up 6 bases and J gave up 1 base; unmatched junction bases: 5. CDR1 is SQVTM and CDR2 is ANQGSEA in the germline V gene. This CDR3 is 16 amino acids long. CDR3 bases: TGCAGCGTCGGGAGGACTAGCGGGAGGTCCTACAATGAGCAGTTCTTC. Amino acids: CSVGRTSGRSYNEQFF.

This clonotype was counted a single time. Given a much more abundant clone one base away, this may be a read error. The chain uses TRBV6-2 or TRBV6-3 and TRBJ2-4; possibly TRBD1 or TRBD2 for D (5 bases each). Per germline, CDR1 MNHEY and CDR2 SVGEGT. Trimming removed 6 bases from V and 5 bases from J, with 11 bases in between. The CDR3 runs to 13 residues. CDR3 sequence: CASSRDVENIQYF. CDR3 sequence (DNA): TGTGCCAGCAGCCGGGACGTAGAAAACATTCAGTACTTC.

There are many counts of this clonotype. This chain joins TRBV4-3 and TRBJ1-2; the D is unclear. V was shortened by 5 bases and J by 2 bases, with 9 bases between the two germline ends. This CDR3 is 13 amino acids long. Looked up from germline, CDR1 is LGHNA and CDR2 is YSLEER. CDR3 in DNA: TGCGCCAGCAGCTCGCTGTTGAACTATGGCTACACCTTC. It yields the protein CASSSLLNYGYTF.

The chain employs TRBV4-1 and TRBJ2-2; TRBD1 is a possible D gene (8 bases). V was trimmed by 3 bases and J by 7 bases, leaving 18 bases between them. The germline V gene encodes CDR1 MGHRA and CDR2 YSYEKL. This CDR3 has 16 residues. The CDR3 DNA sequence: TGCGCCAGCAGCCATACACAGGGGGGGCTGAACGGGGAGCTGTTTTTT. It encodes CASSHTQGGLNGELFF.